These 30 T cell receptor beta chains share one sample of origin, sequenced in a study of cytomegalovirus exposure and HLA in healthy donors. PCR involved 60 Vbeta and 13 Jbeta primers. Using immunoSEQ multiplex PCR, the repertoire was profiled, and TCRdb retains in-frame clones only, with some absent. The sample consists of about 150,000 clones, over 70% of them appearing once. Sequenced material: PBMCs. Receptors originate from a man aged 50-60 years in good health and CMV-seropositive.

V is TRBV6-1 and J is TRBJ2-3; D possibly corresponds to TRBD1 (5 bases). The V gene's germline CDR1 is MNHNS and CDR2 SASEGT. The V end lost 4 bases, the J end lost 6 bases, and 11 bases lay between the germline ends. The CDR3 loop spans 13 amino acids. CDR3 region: CASSVGQHDTQYF. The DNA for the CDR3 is TGTGCCAGCAGTGTGGGGCAGCATGATACGCAGTATTTT.

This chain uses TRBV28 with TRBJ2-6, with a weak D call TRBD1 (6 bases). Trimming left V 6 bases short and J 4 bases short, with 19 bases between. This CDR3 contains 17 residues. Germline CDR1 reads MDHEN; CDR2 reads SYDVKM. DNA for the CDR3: TGTGCCAGCAGGGCGCAACAGGGTTTTCTCGGGGCCAACGTCCTGACTTTC. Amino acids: CASRAQQGFLGANVLTF.

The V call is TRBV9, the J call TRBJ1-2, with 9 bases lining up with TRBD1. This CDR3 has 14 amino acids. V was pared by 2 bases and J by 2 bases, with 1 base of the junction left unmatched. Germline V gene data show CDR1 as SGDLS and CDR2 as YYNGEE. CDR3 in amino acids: CASSVDRGNYGYTF. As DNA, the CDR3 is TGTGCCAGCAGCGTGGACAGGGGAAACTATGGCTACACCTTC.

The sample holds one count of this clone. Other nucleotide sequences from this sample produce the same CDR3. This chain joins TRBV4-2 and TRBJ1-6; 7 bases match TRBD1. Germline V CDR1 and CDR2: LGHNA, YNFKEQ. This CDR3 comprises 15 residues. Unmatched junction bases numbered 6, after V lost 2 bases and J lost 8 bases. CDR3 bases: TGTGCCAGCAGCCAACGGACAGGCGGGGATTCACCCCTCCACTTT. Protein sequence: CASSQRTGGDSPLHF.

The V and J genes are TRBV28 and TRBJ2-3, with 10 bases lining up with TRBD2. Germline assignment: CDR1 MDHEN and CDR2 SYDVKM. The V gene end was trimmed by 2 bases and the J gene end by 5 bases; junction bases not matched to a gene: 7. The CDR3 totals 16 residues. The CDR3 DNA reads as TGTGCCAGCAGTTTACTTCTAGCGGGAGATCAAGATACGCAGTATTTT. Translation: CASSLLLAGDQDTQYF.

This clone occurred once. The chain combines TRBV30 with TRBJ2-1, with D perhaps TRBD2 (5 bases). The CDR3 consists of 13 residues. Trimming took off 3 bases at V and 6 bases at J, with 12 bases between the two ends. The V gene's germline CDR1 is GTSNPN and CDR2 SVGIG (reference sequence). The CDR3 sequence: CAWRRAGFNEQFF. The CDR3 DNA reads TGTGCCTGGAGGAGGGCGGGCTTCAATGAGCAGTTCTTC.

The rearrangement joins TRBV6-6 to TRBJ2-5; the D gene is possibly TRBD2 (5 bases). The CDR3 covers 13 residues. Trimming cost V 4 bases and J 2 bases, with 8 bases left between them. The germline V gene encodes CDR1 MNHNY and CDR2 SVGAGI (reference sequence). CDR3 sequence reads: CASSSGVQETQYF. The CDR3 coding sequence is TGTGCCAGCAGTTCCGGGGTGCAAGAGACCCAGTACTTC.

CDR3 DNA: TGTGCCAGCAGCCCGCACCCCGGAGAGACCCAGTACTTC. This gives the protein CASSPHPGETQYF. The gene calls are TRBV7-9 and TRBJ2-5; D gene ambiguous. Germline values: CDR1 SEHNR, CDR2 FQNEAQ (reference sequence). The CDR3 spans 13 residues. Trimming took off 5 bases at V and 4 bases at J, with 11 bases between the two ends.

The CDR3 protein is CASSRQRGGQETQYF. The CDR3 region has the DNA TGTGCCAGCAGTCGTCAGCGGGGGGGCCAAGAGACCCAGTACTTC. V is TRBV7-2 and J is TRBJ2-5, with TRBD2 matching 10 bases. V shed 6 bases and J 1 base; nucleotides not matched to a gene: 5. This CDR3 is built from 15 residues. The germline CDR1 and CDR2 sequences are SGHTA and FQGNSA.

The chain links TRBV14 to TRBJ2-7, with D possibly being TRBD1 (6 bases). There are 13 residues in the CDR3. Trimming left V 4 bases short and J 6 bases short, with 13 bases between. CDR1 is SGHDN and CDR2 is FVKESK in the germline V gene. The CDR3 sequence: CASSPITGLEQYF. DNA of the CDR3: TGTGCCAGCAGCCCCATCACAGGGCTCGAGCAGTACTTC.

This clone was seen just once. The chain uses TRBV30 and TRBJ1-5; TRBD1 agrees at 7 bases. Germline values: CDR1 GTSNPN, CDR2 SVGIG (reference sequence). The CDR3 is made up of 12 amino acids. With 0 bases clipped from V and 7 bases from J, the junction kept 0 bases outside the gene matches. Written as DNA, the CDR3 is TGTGCCTGGAGTGTACAGGGGCAGCCCCAGCATTTT. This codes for CAWSVQGQPQHF.

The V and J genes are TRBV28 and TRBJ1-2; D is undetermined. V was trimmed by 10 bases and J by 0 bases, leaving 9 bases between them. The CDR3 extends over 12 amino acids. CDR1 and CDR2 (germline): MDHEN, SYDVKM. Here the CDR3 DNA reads TGTGCCACGCGTACAGCTAACTATGGCTACACCTTC. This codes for CATRTANYGYTF.

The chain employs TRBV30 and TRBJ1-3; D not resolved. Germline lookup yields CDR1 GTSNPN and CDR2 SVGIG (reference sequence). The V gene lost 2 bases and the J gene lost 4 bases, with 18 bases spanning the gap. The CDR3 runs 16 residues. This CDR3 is CAWSPVGLSVGNTIYF. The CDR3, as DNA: TGTGCCTGGAGTCCCGTCGGTCTCTCCGTCGGAAACACCATATATTTT. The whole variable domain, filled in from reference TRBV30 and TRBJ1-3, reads SQTIHQWPATLVQPVGSPLSLECTVEGTSNPNLYWYRQAAGRGLQLLFYSVGIGQISSEVPQNLSASRPQDRQFILSSKKLLLSDSGFYLCAWSPVGLSVGNTIYFGEGSWLTVV.

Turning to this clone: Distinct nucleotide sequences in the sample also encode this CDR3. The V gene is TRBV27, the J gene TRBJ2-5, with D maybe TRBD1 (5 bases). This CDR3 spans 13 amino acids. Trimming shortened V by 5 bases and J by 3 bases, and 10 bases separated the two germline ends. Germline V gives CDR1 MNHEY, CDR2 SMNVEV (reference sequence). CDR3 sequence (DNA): TGTGCCAGCAGTCGTTTGACAGAAGAGACCCAGTACTTC. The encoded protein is CASSRLTEETQYF.

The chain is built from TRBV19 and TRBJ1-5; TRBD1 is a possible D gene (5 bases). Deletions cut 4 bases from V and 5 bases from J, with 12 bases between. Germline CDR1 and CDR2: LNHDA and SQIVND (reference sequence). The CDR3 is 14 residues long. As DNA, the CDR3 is TGTGCCAGTAGTAGGTGGGGACTGGATCAGCCCCAGCATTTT. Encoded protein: CASSRWGLDQPQHF.

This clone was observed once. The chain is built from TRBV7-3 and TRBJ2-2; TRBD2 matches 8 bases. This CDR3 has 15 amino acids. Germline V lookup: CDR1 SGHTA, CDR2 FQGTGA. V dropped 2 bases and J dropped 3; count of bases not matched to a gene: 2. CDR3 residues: CASSLAGGDTGELFF. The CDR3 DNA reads TGTGCCAGCAGCTTAGCGGGGGGAGACACCGGGGAGCTGTTTTTT.

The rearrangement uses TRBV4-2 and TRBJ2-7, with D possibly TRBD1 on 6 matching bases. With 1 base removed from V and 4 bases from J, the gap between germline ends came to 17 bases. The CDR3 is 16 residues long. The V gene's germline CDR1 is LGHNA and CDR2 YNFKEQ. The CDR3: CASSQVRGTESYEQYF. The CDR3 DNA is TGTGCCAGCAGCCAAGTAAGGGGGACGGAAAGTTACGAGCAGTACTTC.

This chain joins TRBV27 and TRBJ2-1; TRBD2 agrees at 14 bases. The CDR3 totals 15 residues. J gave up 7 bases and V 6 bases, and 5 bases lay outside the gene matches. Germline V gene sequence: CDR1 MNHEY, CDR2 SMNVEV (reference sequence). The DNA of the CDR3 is TGTGCCAGCAGCTATAGACTAGCGGGGGGGAATGAGCAGTTCTTC. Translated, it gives CASSYRLAGGNEQFF.

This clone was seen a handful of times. As DNA, the CDR3 is TGTGCCAGCAGCTCAGGCGCTAGCGCAAGCTCCTACGAGCAGTACTTC. It encodes CASSSGASASSYEQYF. The J gene is TRBJ2-7, the V gene TRBV13, with D tentatively TRBD2 (6 bases). Germline V gene sequence: CDR1 PRHDT, CDR2 FYEKMQ (reference sequence). CDR3 size: 16 residues. V was trimmed by 4 bases and J by 0 bases, leaving 16 bases between them.

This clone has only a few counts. The CDR3 loop reads CASSAGLSGNTIYF. The CDR3 DNA sequence: TGTGCCAGCAGCGCGGGATTGTCTGGAAACACCATATATTTT. This chain connects TRBV9 to TRBJ1-3; D call uncertain. Germline V gene data show CDR1 as SGDLS and CDR2 as YYNGEE. The CDR3 runs to 14 residues. The V gene lost 3 bases and the J gene lost 1 base, with 8 bases spanning the gap.

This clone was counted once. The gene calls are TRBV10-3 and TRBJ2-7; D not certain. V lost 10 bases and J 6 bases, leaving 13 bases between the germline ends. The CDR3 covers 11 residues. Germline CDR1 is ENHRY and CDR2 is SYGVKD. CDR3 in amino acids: CATEQNSEQYF. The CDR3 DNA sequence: TGTGCCACCGAGCAAAATTCCGAGCAGTACTTC.

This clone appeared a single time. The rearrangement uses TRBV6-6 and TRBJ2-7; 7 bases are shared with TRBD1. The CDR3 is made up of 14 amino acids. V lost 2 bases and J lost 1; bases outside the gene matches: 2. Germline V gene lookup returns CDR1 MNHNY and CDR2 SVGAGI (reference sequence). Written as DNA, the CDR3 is TGTGCCAGCAGTTACCGGGACAGTTCCTACGAGCAGTACTTC. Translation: CASSYRDSSYEQYF.

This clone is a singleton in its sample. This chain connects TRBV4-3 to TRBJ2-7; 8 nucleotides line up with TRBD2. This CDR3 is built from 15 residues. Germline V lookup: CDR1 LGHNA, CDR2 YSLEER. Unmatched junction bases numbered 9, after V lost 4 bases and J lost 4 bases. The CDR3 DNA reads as TGCGCCAGCAGCCTCGTGCCCGGGACTAGGTACGAGCAGTACTTC. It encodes CASSLVPGTRYEQYF.

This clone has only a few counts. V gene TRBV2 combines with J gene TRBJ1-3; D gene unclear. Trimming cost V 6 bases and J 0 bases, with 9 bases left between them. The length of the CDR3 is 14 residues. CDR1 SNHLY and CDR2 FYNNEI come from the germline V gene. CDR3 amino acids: CASRAAFSGNTIYF. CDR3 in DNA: TGTGCCAGCAGGGCTGCCTTCTCTGGAAACACCATATATTTT.

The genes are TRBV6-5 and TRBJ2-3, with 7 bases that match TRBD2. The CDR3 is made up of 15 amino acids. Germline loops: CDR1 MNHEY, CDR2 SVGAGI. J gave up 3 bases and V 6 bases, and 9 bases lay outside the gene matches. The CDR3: CASRIQLARTDTQYF. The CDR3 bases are TGTGCCAGCAGGATCCAACTAGCGAGGACAGATACGCAGTATTTT.

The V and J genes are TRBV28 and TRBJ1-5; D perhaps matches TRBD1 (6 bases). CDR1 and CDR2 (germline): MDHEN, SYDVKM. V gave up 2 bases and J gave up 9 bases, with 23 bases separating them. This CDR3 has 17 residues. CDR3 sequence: CASSLLPTGISRRPQHF. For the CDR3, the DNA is TGTGCCAGCAGTTTACTCCCGACAGGAATCAGCCGGAGGCCCCAGCATTTT.

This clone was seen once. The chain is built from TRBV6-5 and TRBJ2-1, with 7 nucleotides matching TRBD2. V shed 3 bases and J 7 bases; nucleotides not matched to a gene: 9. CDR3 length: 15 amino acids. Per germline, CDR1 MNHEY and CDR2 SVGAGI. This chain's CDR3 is CASSYPGGRTNEQFF. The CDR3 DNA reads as TGTGCCAGCAGTTATCCGGGCGGGAGAACGAATGAGCAGTTCTTC.

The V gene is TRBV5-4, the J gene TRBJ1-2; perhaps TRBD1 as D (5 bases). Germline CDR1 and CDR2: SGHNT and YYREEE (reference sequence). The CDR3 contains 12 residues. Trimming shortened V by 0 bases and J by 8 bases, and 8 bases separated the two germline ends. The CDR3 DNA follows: TGTGCCAGCAGCTTGGATGGGGGGGGCTACACCTTC. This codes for CASSLDGGGYTF.

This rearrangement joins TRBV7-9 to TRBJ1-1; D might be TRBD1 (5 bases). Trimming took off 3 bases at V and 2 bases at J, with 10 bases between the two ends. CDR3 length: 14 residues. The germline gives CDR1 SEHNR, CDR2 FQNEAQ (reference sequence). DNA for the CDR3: TGTGCCAGCAGCTTCGACGGGACTAACACTGAAGCTTTCTTT. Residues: CASSFDGTNTEAFF.

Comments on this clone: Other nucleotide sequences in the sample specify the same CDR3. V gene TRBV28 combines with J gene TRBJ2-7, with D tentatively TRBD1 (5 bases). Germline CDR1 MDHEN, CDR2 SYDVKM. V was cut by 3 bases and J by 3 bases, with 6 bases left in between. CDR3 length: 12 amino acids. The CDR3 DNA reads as TGTGCCAGCAGTTTGCAGGGCTACGAGCAGTACTTC. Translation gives CASSLQGYEQYF.